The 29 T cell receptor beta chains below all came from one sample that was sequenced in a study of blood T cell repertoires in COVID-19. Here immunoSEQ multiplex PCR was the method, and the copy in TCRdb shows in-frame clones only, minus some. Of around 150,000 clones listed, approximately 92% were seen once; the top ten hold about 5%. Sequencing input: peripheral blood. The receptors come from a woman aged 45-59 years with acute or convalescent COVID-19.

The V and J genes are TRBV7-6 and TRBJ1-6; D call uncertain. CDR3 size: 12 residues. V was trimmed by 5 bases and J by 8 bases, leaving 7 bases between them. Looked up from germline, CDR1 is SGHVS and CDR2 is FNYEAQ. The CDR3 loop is CASSHEDSPLHF. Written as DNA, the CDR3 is TGTGCCAGCAGCCATGAGGATTCACCCCTCCACTTT.

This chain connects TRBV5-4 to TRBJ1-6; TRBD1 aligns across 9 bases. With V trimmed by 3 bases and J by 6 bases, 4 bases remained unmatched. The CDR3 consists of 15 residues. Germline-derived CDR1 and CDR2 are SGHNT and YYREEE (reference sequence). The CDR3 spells CASSSPGQGNSPLHF. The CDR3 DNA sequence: TGTGCCAGCAGCTCTCCGGGACAGGGTAATTCACCCCTCCACTTT.

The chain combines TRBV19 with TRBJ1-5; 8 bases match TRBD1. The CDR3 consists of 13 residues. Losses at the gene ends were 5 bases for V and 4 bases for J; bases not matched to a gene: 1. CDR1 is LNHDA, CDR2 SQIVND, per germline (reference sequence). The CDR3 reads CASSGDRNQPQHF. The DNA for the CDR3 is TGTGCCAGTAGTGGGGACAGGAATCAGCCCCAGCATTTT.

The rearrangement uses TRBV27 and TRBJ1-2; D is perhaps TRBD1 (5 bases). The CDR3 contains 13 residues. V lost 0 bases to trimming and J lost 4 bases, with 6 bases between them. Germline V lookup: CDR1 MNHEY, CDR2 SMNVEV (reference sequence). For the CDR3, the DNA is TGTGCCAGCAGTTTATCAGGGGTCTATGGCTACACCTTC. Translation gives CASSLSGVYGYTF.

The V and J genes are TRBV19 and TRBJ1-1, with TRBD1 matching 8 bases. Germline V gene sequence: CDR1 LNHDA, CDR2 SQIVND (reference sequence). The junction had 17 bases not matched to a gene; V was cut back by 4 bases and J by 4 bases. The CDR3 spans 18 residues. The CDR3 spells CASSTAGTGVKRSTEAFF. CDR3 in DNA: TGTGCCAGTAGTACGGCGGGGACAGGCGTTAAAAGGAGCACTGAAGCTTTCTTT.

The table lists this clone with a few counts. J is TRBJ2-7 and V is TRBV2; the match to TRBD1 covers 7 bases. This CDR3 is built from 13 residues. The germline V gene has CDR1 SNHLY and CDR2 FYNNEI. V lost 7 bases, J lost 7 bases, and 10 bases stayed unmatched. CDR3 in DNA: TGTGCCAGCAAATTCCGGGACAGCGGAGAGCAGTACTTC. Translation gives CASKFRDSGEQYF.

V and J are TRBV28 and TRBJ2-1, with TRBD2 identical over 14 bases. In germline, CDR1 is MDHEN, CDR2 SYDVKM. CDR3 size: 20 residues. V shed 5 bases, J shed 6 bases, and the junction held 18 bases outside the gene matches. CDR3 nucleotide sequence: TGTGCCAGCAGTCCCATCCTGACTAGCGGGAGGGCCCCAAGTCTCAATGAGCAGTTCTTC. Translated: CASSPILTSGRAPSLNEQFF.

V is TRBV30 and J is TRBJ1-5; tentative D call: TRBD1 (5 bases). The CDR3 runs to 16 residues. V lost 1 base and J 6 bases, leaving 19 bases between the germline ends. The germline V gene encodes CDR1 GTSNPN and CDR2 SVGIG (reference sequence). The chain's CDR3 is CAWSEAGKRDRQPQHF. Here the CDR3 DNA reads TGTGCCTGGAGTGAAGCAGGGAAAAGGGATCGTCAGCCCCAGCATTTT. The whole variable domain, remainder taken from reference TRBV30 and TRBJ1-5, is SQTIHQWPATLVQPVGSPLSLECTVEGTSNPNLYWYRQAAGRGLQLLFYSVGIGQISSEVPQNLSASRPQDRQFILSSKKLLLSDSGFYLCAWSEAGKRDRQPQHFGDGTRLSIL.

The CDR3 DNA follows: TGTGCCAGCAGACGACAGGGGGGGATTAAGAACACTGAAGCTTTCTTT. Residues: CASRRQGGIKNTEAFF. The chain combines TRBV2 with TRBJ1-1, with 9 bases fitting TRBD1. CDR3 length: 16 residues. V lost 6 bases, J lost 1 base, and 9 bases stayed unmatched. Germline V gene sequence: CDR1 SNHLY, CDR2 FYNNEI.

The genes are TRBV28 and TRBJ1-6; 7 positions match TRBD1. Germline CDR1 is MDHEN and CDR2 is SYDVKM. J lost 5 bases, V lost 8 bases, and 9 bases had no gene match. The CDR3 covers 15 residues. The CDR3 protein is CASYPHGQDNSPLHF. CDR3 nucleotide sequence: TGTGCCAGCTATCCCCACGGACAGGATAATTCACCCCTCCACTTT.

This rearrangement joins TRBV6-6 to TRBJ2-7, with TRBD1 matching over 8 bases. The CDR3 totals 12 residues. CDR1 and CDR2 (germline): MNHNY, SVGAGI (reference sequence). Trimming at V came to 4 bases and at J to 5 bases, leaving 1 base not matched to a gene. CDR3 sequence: CASSWTGNEQYF. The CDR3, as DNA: TGTGCCAGCAGTTGGACAGGGAACGAGCAGTACTTC.

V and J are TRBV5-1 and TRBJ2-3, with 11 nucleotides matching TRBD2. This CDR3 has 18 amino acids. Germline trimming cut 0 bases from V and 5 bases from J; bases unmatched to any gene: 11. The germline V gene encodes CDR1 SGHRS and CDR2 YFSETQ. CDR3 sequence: CASSLAIASGGPKDTQYF. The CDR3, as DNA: TGCGCCAGCAGCTTGGCCATTGCTAGCGGGGGGCCGAAAGATACGCAGTATTTT.

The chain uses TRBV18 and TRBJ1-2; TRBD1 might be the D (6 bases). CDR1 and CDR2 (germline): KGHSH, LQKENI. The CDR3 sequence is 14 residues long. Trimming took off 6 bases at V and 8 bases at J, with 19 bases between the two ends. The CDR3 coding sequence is TGTGCCAGCTCTTCACAGGGTTCGGGCTCCGGCTACACCTTC. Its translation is CASSSQGSGSGYTF.

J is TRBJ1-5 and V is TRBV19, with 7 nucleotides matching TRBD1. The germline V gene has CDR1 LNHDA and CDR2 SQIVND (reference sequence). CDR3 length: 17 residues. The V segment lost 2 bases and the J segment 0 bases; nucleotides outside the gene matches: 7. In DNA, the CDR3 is TGTGCCAGTAGTATATCCGGGACAGTCTATAGCAATCAGCCCCAGCATTTT. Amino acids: CASSISGTVYSNQPQHF.

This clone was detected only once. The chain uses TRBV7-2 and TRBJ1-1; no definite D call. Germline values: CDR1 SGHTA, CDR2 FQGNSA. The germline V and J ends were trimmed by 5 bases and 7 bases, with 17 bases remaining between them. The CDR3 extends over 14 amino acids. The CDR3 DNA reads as TGTGCCAGCAGCCCCCGTGGGCCGCCTATTGAAGCTTTCTTT. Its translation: CASSPRGPPIEAFF.

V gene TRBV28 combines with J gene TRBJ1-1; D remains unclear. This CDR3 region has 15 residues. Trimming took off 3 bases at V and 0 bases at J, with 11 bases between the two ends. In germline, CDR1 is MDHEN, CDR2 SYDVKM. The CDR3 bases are TGTGCCAGCAGTTTTGCAAGCTTAATGAACACTGAAGCTTTCTTT. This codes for CASSFASLMNTEAFF. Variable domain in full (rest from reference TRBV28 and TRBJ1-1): DVKVTQSSRYLVKRTGEKVFLECVQDMDHENMFWYRQDPGLGLRLIYFSYDVKMKEKGDIPEGYSVSREKKERFSLILESASTNQTSMYLCASSFASLMNTEAFFGQGTRLTVV.

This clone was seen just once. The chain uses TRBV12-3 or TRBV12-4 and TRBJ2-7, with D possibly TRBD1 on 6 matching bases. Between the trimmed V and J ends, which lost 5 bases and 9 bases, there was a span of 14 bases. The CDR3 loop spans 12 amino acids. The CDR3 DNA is TGTGCCAGCAGTCAGGGGCCGGGATGGCAGTACTTC. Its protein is CASSQGPGWQYF.

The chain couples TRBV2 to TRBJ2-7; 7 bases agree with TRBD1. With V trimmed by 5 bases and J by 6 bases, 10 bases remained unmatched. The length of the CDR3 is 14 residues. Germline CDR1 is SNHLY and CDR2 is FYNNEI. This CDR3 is CASSMTEQGLEQYF. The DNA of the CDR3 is TGTGCCAGCAGTATGACAGAACAGGGGCTCGAGCAGTACTTC.

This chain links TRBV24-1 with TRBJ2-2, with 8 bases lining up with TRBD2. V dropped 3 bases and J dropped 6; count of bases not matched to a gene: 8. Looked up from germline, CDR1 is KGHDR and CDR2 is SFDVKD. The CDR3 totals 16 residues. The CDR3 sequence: CATSDPYTGGPGELFF. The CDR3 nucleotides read TGTGCCACCAGTGATCCCTACACGGGAGGGCCCGGGGAGCTGTTTTTT.

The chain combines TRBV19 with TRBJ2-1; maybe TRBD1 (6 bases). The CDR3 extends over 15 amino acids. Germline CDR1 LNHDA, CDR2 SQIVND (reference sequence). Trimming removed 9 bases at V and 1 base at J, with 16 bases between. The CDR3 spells CASNSRGQSYNEQFF. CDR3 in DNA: TGTGCCAGCAACTCCAGGGGACAATCCTACAATGAGCAGTTCTTC.

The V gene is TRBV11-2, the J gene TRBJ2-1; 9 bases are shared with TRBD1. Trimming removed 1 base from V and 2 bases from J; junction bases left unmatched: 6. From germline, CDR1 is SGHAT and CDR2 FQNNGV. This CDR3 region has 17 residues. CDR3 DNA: TGTGCCAGCAGCTTAGCTCGAGGGACAGGGACCTACAATGAGCAGTTCTTC. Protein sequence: CASSLARGTGTYNEQFF.

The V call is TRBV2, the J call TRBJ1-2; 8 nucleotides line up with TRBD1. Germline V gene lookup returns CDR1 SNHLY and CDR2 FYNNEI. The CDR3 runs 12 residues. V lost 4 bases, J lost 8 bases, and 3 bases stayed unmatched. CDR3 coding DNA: TGTGCCAGCAGTGGGACAGGGATCGGCTACACCTTC. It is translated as CASSGTGIGYTF.

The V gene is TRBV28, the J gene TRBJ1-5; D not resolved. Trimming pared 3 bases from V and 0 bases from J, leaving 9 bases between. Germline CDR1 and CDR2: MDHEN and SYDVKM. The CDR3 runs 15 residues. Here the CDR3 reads CASSFEGYSNQPQHF. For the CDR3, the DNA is TGTGCCAGCAGTTTCGAGGGTTATAGCAATCAGCCCCAGCATTTT.

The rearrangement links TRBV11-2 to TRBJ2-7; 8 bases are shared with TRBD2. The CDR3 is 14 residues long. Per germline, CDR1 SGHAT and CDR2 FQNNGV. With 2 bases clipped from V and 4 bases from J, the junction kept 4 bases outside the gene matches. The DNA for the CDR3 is TGTGCCAGCAGCTTAATCAGCGGGAGTTACGAGCAGTACTTC. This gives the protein CASSLISGSYEQYF.

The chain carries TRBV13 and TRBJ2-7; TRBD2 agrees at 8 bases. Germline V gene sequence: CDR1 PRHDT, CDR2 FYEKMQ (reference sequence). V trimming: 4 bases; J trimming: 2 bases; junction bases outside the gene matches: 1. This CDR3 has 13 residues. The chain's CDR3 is CASSWGLAYEQYF. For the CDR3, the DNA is TGTGCCAGCAGCTGGGGACTAGCCTACGAGCAGTACTTC. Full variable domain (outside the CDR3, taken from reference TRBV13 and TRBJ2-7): AAGVIQSPRHLIKEKRETATLKCYPIPRHDTVYWYQQGPGQDPQFLISFYEKMQSDKGSIPDRFSAQQFSDYHSELNMSSLELGDSALYFCASSWGLAYEQYFGPGTRLTVT.

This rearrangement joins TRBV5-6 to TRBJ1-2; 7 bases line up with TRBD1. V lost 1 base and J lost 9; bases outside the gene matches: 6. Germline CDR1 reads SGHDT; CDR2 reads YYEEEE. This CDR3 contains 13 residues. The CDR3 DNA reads TGTGCCAGCAGCTTGAGGACAGGCCTAAGCTACACCTTC. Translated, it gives CASSLRTGLSYTF.

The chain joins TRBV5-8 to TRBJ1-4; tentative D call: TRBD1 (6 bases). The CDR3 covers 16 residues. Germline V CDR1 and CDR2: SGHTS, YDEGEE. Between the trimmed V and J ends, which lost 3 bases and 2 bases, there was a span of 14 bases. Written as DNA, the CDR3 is TGTGCCAGCAGCTGGGGACAACCTGCGACTAATGAAAAACTGTTTTTT. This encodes CASSWGQPATNEKLFF.

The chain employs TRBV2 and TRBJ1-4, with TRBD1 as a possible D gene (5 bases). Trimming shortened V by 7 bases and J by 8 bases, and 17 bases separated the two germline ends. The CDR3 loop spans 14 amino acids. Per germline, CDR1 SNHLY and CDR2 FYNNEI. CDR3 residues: CASNMGLRGEKLFF. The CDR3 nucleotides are TGTGCCAGCAATATGGGACTTCGGGGGGAAAAACTGTTTTTT.

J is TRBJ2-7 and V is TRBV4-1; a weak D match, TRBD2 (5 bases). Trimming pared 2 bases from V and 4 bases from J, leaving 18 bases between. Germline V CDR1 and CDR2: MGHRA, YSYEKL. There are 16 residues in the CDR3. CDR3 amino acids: CASSQFGLPLEYEQYF. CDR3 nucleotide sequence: TGCGCCAGCAGCCAATTCGGACTCCCCCTAGAATACGAGCAGTACTTC.